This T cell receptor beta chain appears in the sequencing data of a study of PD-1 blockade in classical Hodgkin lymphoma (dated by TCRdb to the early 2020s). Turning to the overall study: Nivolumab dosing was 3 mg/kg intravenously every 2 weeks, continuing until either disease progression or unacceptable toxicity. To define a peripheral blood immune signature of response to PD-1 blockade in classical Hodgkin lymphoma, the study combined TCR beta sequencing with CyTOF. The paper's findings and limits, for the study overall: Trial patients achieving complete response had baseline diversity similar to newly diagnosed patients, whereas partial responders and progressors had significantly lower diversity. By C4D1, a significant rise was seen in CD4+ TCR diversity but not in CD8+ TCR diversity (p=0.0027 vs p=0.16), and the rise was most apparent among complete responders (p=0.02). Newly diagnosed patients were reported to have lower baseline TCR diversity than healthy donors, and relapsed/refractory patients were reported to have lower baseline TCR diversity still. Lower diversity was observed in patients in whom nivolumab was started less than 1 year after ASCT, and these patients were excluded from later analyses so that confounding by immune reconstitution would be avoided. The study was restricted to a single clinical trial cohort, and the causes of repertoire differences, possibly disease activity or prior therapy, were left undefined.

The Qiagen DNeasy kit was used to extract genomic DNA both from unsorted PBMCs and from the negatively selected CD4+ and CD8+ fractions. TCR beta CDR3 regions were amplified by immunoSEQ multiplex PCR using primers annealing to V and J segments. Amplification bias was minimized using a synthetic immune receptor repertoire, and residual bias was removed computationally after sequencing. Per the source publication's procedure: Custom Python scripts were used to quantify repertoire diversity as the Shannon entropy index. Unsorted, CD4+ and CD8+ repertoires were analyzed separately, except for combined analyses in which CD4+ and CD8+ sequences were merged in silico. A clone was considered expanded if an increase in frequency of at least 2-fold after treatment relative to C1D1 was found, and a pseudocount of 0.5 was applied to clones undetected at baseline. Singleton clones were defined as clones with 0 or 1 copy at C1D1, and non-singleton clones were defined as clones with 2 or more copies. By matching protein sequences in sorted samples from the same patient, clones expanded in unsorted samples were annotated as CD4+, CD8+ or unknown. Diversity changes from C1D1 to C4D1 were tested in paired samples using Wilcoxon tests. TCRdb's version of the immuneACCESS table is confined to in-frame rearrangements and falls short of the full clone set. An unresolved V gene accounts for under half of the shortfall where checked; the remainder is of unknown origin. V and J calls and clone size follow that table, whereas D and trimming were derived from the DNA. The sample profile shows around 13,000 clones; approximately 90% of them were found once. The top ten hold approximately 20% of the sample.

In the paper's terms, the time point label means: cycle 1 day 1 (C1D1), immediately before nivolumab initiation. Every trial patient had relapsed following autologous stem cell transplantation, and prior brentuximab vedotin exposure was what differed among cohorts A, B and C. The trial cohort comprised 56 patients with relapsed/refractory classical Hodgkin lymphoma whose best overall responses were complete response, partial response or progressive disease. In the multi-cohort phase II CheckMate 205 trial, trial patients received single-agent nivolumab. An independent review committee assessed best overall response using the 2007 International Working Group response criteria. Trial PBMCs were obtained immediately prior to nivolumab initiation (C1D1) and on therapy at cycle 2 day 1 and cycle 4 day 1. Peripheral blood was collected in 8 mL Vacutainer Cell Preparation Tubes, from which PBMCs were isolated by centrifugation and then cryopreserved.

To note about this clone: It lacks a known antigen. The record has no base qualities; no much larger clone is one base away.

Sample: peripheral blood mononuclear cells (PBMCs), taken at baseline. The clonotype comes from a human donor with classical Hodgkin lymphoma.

The nucleotides are TGTGCCAGCTCAGCTAGCGTTTCGTACAATGAGCAGTTCTTC. It translates to CASSASVSYNEQFF. The rearranged chain carries TRBV18 and TRBJ2-1; the D gene is perhaps TRBD2, from 6 matching bases. V is reduced by 5 bases and J by 4 bases, leaving a spacing of 12 bases between them. According to the germline V gene, CDR1 reads KGHSH and CDR2 reads LQKENI. From the cysteine up to the phenylalanine, the CDR3 has a length of 14 residues. The entry retains the CDR3 DNA only, 42 bases that are in frame from base 1.